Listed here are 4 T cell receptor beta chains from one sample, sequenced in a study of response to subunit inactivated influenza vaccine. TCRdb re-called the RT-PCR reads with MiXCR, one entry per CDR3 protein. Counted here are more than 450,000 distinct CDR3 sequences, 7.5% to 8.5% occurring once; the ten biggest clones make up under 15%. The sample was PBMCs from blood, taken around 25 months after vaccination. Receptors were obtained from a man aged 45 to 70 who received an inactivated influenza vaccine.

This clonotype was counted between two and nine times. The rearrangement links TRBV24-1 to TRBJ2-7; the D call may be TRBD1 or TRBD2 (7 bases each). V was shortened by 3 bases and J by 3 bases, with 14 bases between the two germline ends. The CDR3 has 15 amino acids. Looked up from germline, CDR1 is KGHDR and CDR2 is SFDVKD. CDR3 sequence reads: CATSDRAGGVYEQYF. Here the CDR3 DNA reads TGTGCCACCAGTGATAGAGCAGGGGGGGTCTACGAGCAGTACTTC.

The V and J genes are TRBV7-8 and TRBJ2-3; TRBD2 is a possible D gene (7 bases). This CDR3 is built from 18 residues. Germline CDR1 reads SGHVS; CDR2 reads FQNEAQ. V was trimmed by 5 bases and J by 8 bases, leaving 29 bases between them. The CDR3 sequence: CASSVRDGGAFGRVTQYF. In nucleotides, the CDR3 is TGTGCCAGCAGCGTCCGGGATGGGGGGGCCTTCGGAAGGGTTACGCAGTATTTT.

The CDR3 sequence: CASSLTLAGGTYEQYF. CDR3 in DNA: TGTGCCAGCAGCTTGACTCTAGCGGGAGGGACCTACGAGCAGTACTTC. The V call is TRBV5-5, the J call TRBJ2-7; 12 bases are a match to TRBD2. CDR3 size: 16 residues. Germline V lookup: CDR1 SGHKS, CDR2 YYEKEE (reference sequence). Trimming cost V 1 base and J 2 bases; bases outside gene matches: 4.

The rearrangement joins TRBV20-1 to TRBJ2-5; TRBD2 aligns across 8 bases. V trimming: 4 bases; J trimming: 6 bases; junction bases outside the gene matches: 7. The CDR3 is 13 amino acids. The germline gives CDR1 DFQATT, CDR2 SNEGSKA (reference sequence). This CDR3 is CSANAGGMKTQYF. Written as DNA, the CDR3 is TGCAGTGCTAACGCGGGAGGTATGAAGACCCAGTACTTC.